This TCR beta chain was identified during a study of cytotoxic CD8 clonotypes in ibrutinib-treated CLL. Profiling relied on immunoSEQ multiplex PCR, and the TCRdb table lists in-frame clones only, not all of them. The sample yields 85,000 or so clones, 70% to 80% seen once. The V end lost 0 bases, the J end lost 6 bases, and 13 bases lay between the germline ends. CDR1 and CDR2 (germline): SGHRS, YFSETQ. The CDR3 has 14 amino acids. This TCR derives from a human donor with chronic lymphocytic leukemia. The material sequenced was PBMCs, taken after 12 months of ibrutinib treatment. This rearrangement joins TRBV5-1 to TRBJ2-7; tentatively, D is TRBD1 (5 bases). CDR3 sequence: CASSLEAGFGEQYF. The CDR3 nucleotides read TGCGCCAGCAGCTTGGAGGCAGGGTTCGGCGAGCAGTACTTC.